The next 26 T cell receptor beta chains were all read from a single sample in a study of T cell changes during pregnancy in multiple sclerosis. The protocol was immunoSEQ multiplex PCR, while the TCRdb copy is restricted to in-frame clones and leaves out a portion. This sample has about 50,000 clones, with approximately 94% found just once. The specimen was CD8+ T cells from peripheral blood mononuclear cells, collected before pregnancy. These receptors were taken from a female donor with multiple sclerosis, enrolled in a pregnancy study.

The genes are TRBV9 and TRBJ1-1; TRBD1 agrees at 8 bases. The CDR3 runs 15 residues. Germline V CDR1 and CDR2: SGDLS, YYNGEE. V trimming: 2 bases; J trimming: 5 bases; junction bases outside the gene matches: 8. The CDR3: CASSVGQVSGTEAFF. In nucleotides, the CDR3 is TGTGCCAGCAGCGTGGGACAGGTTTCAGGGACTGAAGCTTTCTTT.

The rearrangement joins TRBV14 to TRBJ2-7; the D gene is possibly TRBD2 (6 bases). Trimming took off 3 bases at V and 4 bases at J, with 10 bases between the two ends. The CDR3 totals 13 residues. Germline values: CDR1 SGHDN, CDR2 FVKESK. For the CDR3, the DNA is TGTGCCAGCAGCCAGGAGGGGATATACGAGCAGTACTTC. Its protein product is CASSQEGIYEQYF.

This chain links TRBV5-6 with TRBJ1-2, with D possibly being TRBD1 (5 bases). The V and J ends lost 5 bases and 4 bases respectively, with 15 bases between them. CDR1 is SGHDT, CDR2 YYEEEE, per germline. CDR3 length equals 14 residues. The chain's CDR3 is CASRPTTGVYGYTF. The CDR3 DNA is TGTGCCAGCAGGCCAACTACAGGAGTCTATGGCTACACCTTC.

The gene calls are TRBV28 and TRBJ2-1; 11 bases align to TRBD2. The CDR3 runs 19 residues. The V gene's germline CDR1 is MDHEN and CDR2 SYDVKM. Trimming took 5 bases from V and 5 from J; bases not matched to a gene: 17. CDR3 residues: CASSMGLAESLVWDNEQFF. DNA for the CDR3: TGTGCCAGCAGTATGGGACTAGCGGAGTCCCTAGTATGGGACAATGAGCAGTTCTTC.

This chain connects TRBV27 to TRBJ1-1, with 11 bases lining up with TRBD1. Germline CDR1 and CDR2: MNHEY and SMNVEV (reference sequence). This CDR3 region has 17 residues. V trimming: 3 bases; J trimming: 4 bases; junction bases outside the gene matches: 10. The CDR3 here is CASSFSGQGARRTEAFF. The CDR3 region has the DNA TGTGCCAGCAGTTTTAGCGGACAGGGGGCGCGGCGCACTGAAGCTTTCTTT.

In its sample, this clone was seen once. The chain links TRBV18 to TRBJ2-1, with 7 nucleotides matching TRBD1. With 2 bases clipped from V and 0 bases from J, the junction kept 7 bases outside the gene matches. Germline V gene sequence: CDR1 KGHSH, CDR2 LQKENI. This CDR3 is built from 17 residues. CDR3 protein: CASSPKTGSYSYNEQFF. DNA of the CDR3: TGTGCCAGCTCACCAAAGACAGGGTCTTACTCCTACAATGAGCAGTTCTTC.

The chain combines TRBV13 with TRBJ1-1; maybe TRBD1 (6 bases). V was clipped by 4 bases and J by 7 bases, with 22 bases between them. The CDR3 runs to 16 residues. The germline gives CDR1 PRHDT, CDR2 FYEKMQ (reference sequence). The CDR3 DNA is TGTGCCAGCAGCTCCACAGGGCCCCCGTATCCTCTTGAAGCTTTCTTT. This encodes CASSSTGPPYPLEAFF. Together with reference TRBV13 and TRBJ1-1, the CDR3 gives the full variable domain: AAGVIQSPRHLIKEKRETATLKCYPIPRHDTVYWYQQGPGQDPQFLISFYEKMQSDKGSIPDRFSAQQFSDYHSELNMSSLELGDSALYFCASSSTGPPYPLEAFFGQGTRLTVV.

CDR3 DNA: TGTGCCAGTACCGAAGGGGGCGCGGGCTACACCTTC. Protein: CASTEGGAGYTF. The genes are TRBV19 and TRBJ1-2; 7 bases match TRBD1. Trimming cost V 7 bases and J 8 bases; bases outside gene matches: 7. The CDR3 loop spans 12 amino acids. Germline V gene data show CDR1 as LNHDA and CDR2 as SQIVND (reference sequence).

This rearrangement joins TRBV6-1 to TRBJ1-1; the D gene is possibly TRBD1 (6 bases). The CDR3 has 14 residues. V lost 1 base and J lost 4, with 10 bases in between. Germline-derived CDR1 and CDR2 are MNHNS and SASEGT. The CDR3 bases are TGTGCCAGCAGTGAAGGGGTAGGGGGCACTGAAGCTTTCTTT. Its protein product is CASSEGVGGTEAFF.

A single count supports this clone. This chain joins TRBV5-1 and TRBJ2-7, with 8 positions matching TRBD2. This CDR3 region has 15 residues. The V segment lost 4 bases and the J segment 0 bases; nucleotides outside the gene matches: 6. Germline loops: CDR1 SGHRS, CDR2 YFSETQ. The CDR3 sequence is CASSPGLGSSYEQYF. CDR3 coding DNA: TGCGCCAGCAGCCCGGGACTAGGGAGCTCCTACGAGCAGTACTTC. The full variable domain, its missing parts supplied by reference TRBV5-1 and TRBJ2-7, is KAGVTQTPRYLIKTRGQQVTLSCSPISGHRSVSWYQQTPGQGLQFLFEYFSETQRNKGNFPGRFSGRQFSNSRSEMNVSTLELGDSALYLCASSPGLGSSYEQYFGPGTRLTVT.

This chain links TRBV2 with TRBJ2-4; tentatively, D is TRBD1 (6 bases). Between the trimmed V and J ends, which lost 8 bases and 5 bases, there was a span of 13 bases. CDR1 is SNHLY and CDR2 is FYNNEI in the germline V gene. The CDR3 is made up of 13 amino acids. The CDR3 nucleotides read TGTGCCAGCCGTACAGGGTTCGAAAACATTCAGTACTTC. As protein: CASRTGFENIQYF.

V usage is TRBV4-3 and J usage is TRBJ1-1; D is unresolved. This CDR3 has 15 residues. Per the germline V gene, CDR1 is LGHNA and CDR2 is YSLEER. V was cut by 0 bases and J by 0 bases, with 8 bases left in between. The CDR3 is CASSQEVSMNTEAFF. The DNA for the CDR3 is TGCGCCAGCAGCCAAGAAGTCAGTATGAACACTGAAGCTTTCTTT.

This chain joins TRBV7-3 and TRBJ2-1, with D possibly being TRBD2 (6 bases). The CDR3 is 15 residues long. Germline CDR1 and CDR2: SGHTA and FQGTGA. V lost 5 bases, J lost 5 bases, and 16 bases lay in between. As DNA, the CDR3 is TGTGCCAGCAGCCCAGGAGGGCTAATCAACAATGAGCAGTTCTTC. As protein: CASSPGGLINNEQFF. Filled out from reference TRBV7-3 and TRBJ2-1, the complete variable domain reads GAGVSQTPSNKVTEKGKYVELRCDPISGHTALYWYRQSLGQGPEFLIYFQGTGAADDSGLPNDRFFAVRPEGSVSTLKIQRTERGDSAVYLCASSPGGLINNEQFFGPGTRLTVL.

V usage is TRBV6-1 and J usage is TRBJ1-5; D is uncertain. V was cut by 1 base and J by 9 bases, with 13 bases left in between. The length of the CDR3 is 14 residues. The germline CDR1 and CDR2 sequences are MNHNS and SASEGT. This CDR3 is CASSEGEDAGPQHF. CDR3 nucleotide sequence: TGTGCCAGCAGTGAAGGGGAGGATGCGGGGCCCCAGCATTTT.

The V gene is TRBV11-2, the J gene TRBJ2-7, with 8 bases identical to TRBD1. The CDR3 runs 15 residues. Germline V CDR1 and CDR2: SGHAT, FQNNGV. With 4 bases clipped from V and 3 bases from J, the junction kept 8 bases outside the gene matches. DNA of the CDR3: TGTGCCAGCAGCTCCGCCCAGGGGGCATTCTACGAGCAGTACTTC. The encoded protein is CASSSAQGAFYEQYF. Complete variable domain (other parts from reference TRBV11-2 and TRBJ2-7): EAGVAQSPRYKIIEKRQSVAFWCNPISGHATLYWYQQILGQGPKLLIQFQNNGVVDDSQLPKDRFSAERLKGVDSTLKIQPAKLEDSAVYLCASSSAQGAFYEQYFGPGTRLTVT.

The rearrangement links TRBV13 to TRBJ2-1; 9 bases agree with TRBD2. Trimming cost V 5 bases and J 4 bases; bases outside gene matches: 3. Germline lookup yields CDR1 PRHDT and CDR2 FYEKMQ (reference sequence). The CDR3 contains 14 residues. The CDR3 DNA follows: TGTGCCAGCAGCACGGGACTAGCTTACAATGAGCAGTTCTTC. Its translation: CASSTGLAYNEQFF.

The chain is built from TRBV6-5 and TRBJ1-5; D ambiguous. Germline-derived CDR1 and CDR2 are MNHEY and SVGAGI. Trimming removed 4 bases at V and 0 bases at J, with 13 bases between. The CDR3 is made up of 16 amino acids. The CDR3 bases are TGTGCCAGCAGTTCCCTCGTCCCACATAGCAATCAGCCCCAGCATTTT. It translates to CASSSLVPHSNQPQHF.

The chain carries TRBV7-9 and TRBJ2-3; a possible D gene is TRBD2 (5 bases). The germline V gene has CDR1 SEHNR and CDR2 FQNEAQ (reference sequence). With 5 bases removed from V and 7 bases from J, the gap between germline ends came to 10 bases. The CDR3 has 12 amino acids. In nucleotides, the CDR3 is TGTGCCAGCAGCCCCGGGGTGAATACGCAGTATTTT. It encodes CASSPGVNTQYF.

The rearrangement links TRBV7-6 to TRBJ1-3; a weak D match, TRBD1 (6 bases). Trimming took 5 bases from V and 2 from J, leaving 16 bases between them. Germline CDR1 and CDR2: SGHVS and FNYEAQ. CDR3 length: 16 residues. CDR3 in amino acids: CASSAQGWGTGNTIYF. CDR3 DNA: TGTGCCAGCAGCGCTCAGGGGTGGGGAACTGGAAACACCATATATTTT.

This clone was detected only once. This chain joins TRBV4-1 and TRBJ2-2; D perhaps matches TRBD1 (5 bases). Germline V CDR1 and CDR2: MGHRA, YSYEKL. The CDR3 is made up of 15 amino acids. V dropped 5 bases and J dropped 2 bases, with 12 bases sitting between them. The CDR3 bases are TGCGCCAGCAGCTCTAAGCAGGGCAACACCGGGGAGCTGTTTTTT. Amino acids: CASSSKQGNTGELFF.

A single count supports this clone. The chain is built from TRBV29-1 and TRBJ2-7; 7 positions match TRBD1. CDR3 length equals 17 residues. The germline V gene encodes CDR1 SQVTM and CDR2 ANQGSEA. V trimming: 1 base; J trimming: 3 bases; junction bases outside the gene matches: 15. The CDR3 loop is CSVEGPLRQGSVYEQYF. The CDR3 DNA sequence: TGCAGCGTTGAAGGCCCTCTAAGACAGGGCTCGGTCTACGAGCAGTACTTC.

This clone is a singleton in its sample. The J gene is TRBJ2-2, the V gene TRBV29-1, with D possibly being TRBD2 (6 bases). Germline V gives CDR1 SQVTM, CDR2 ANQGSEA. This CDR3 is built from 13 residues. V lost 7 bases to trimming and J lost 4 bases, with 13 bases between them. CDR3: CSATGGVTGELFF. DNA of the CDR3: TGCAGCGCCACCGGAGGGGTCACCGGGGAGCTGTTTTTT.

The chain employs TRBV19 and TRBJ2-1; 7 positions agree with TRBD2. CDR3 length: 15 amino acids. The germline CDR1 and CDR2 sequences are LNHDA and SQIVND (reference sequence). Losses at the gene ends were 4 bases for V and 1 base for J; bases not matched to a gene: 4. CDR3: CASSSGRGSYNEQFF. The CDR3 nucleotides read TGTGCCAGTAGTAGCGGGAGAGGTTCCTACAATGAGCAGTTCTTC.

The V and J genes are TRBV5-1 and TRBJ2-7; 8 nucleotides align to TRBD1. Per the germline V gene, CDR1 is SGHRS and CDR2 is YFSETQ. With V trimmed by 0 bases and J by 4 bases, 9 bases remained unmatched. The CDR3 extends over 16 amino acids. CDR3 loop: CASSLAPPDRAYEQYF. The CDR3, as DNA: TGCGCCAGCAGCTTGGCCCCCCCGGACAGGGCGTACGAGCAGTACTTC.

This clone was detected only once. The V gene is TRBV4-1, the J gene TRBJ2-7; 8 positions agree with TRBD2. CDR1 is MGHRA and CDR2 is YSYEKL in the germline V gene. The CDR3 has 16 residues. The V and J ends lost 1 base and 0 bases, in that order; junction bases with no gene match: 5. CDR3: CASSQAGGRGSYEQYF. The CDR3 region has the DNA TGCGCCAGCAGCCAAGCGGGGGGGCGGGGCTCCTACGAGCAGTACTTC.

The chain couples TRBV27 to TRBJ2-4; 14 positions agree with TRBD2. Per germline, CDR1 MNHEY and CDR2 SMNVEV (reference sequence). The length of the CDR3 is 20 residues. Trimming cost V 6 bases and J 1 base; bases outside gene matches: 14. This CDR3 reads CASSLIGLAGGVGAKNIQYF. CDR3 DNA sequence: TGTGCCAGCAGCTTGATAGGACTAGCGGGAGGAGTTGGGGCCAAAAACATTCAGTACTTC.